Given below is one TCR beta chain in context. Its antigen is still unknown. Qualities for individual bases were not recorded, and no much larger clone is one base off. This sample was taken from a study of sequential checkpoint blockade in melanoma (dated 2019 in TCRdb). Study-level background: Using 1:1 randomization, the trial assigned patients either to first-line nivolumab followed by ipilimumab (arm A) or to ipilimumab followed by nivolumab (arm B). Maintenance nivolumab was given following each of the two trial sequences. Points the paper makes about the study in general: The model for predicting response that combines TCR metrics with mutation burden needs to be validated in larger, independent patient cohorts.

The junction shows trimming of 5 bases on V and 1 base on J, plus 5 bases between the germline ends. According to the germline V gene, CDR1 reads SGHTA and CDR2 reads FQGNSA. Its CDR3 holds 12 amino acids, cysteine through phenylalanine. Only the CDR3 portion is preserved as DNA: 36 bases, with reading frame beginning at the first base. What this sample's treatment or condition label stands for: randomized to nivolumab then ipilimumab (arm A) or the reverse (arm B). None of the trial patients had been given prior DNA-damaging chemotherapy. Thawed PBMCs were sorted on a FACS Aria II flow cytometer to isolate live CD3+CD8+ cells negative for CD19 and CD56. CheckMate 064, a randomized, open-label phase II trial of sequential checkpoint blockade, was the source of the samples, all of which came from patients with melanoma. Peripheral blood mononuclear cells were collected by leukapheresis, purified using Ficoll-Paque, and frozen in human serum containing about 9.8% DMSO. Immediately after sorting, the purity of sorted blood CD3+CD8+ cells was verified to be >95%, after which DNA was extracted.

The immunoSEQ Assay was used to immunosequence TCRbeta CDR3 regions from genomic DNA. Before high-throughput sequencing, genomic DNA was amplified using bias-controlled multiplex PCR. The paper's data handling went like this. To quantify the absolute abundance of each unique TCRbeta CDR3 region, the sequences were collapsed and filtered. Clonality, defined as 1 minus Pielou's evenness, was calculated using only productive rearrangements. A previously published method was used to identify clones whose frequencies were significantly greater in on-treatment samples than in baseline samples. Not all clones reach the TCRdb copy of this immuneACCESS table, which keeps in-frame sequences only. Checked studies attribute under half of the gap to unresolved V genes and leave the rest unexplained. That table is the source of V, J and clone size, and D and trimming were worked out from the DNA. Counted in this sample were 15,000 to 20,000 clones; roughly 70% of them appeared once. 11% of the sample is taken by the ten largest.

The sequencing used CD8+ T cells sorted from blood (inferred from file names), collected from a patient given nivolumab and ipilimumab in sequence. The receptor chain draws on TRBV7-2 and TRBJ1-2; the D gene lacks a confident call. The clonotype originates from a human donor with melanoma. Here is the DNA: TGTGCCAGCAGCCCCAATAACTATGGCTACACCTTC. It encodes CASSPNNYGYTF. The full variable domain, completed from the reference TRBV7-2 and TRBJ1-2 proteins outside the CDR3, reads GAGVSQSPSNKVTEKGKDVELRCDPISGHTALYWYRQSLGQGLEFLIYFQGNSAPDKSGLPSDRFSAERTGGSVSTLTIQRTQQEDSAVYLCASSPNNYGYTFGSGTRLTVV.